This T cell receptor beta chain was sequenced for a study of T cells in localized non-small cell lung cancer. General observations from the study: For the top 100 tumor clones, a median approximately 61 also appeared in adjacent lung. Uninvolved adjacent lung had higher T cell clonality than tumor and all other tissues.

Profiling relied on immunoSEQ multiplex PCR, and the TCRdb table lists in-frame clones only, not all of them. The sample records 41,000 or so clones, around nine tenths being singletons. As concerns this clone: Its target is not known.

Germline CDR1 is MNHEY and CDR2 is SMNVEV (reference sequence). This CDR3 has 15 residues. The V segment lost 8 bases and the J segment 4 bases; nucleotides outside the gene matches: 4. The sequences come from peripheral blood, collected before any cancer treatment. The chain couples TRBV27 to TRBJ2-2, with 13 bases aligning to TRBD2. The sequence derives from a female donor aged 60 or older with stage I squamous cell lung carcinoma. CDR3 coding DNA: TGTGCCAGCGGTACTAGCGGGAGGGCCACCGGGGAGCTGTTTTTT. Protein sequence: CASGTSGRATGELFF.